This TCR beta chain was retrieved from a study of tumor and adjacent non-tumor tissue in lung cancer. No cell sorting was done before RNA was extracted from the tissue. TCRbeta libraries were built with three rounds of nested PCR, modified from ARM-PCR. TCRdb passed the multiplex PCR reads through MiXCR, listing each CDR3 protein once. The sample shows around 74,000 distinct CDR3 sequences, less than 75% of them seen only once. Notes on this clonotype: A junction boundary mismatches the germline segment, possibly from a read error.

Sequenced sample: lung tumor tissue. The receptor's source is a woman in her 70s with non-small cell lung cancer.

CDR3: CASSLNGGTDTRYF. CDR3 nucleotide sequence: TGCGCCAGCAGCCTCAATGGGGGTACAGATACGCGGTATTTT. The V and J genes are TRBV4-1 and TRBJ2-3; D possibly matches TRBD1 or TRBD2 (5 bases each). The germline V gene encodes CDR1 MGHRA and CDR2 YSYEKL. The CDR3 covers 14 residues.